These 16 T cell receptor beta chains were all obtained from the same sample, sequenced in a study of T-cell memory formation after mild COVID-19. One entry per CDR3 protein results from TCRdb running MiXCR on the 5' RACE reads. The table records some 340,000 distinct CDR3 sequences, 10% to 15% of them present only once. Sequenced sample: PBMCs or a T cell subset sorted from them (not recorded which). These receptor sequences come from a man aged 18 to 29 who had mild COVID-19 (a few samples of this study predate the infection). Cell type and time point are not known.

In its sample, this clonotype was seen a few times. The chain links TRBV12-3 or TRBV12-4 to TRBJ2-5; 8 positions match TRBD1. This CDR3 comprises 14 residues. V dropped 4 bases and J dropped 3; count of bases not matched to a gene: 4. The CDR3 is CASSSPTGEETQYF. The CDR3 nucleotides read TGTGCCAGCAGTTCTCCGACAGGGGAAGAGACCCAGTACTTC.

The rearrangement links TRBV9 to TRBJ1-1, with TRBD1 matching 7 bases. The CDR3 consists of 14 residues. Germline loops: CDR1 SGDLS, CDR2 YYNGEE. J gave up 7 bases and V 0 bases, and 6 bases lay outside the gene matches. The DNA of the CDR3 is TGTGCCAGCAGCGTAGACGGGACAGCTAGTGAAGCTTTCTTT. The encoded protein is CASSVDGTASEAFF.

V gene TRBV5-1 combines with J gene TRBJ2-7; D uncertain. Germline V gene sequence: CDR1 SGHRS, CDR2 YFSETQ. Deletions cut 0 bases from V and 5 bases from J, with 12 bases between. The CDR3 is 14 residues long. CDR3 region: CASSLVTDRDEQYF. CDR3 DNA: TGCGCCAGCAGCTTGGTTACAGATAGGGACGAGCAGTACTTC. The variable domain in full, with the rest retrieved from reference TRBV5-1 and TRBJ2-7, is KAGVTQTPRYLIKTRGQQVTLSCSPISGHRSVSWYQQTPGQGLQFLFEYFSETQRNKGNFPGRFSGRQFSNSRSEMNVSTLELGDSALYLCASSLVTDRDEQYFGPGTRLTVT.

This clonotype was counted between two and nine times. The chain joins TRBV4-3 to TRBJ2-5, with D unclear. V lost 3 bases, J lost 2 bases, and 19 bases lay in between. Per the germline V gene, CDR1 is LGHNA and CDR2 is YSLEER. This CDR3 is 17 amino acids long. CDR3 region: CASSQDAVGRPQETQYF. In nucleotides, the CDR3 is TGCGCCAGCAGCCAGGACGCAGTAGGTCGGCCTCAAGAGACCCAGTACTTC.

The J gene is TRBJ2-1, the V gene TRBV4-3, with a weak D call TRBD2 (7 bases). V was shortened by 2 bases and J by 4 bases, with 12 bases between the two germline ends. CDR1 is LGHNA and CDR2 is YSLEER in the germline V gene. This CDR3 is 15 amino acids long. The CDR3 is CASSQWEGGYNEQFF. The CDR3, as DNA: TGCGCCAGCAGCCAATGGGAGGGGGGATACAATGAGCAGTTCTTC.

The chain recombines TRBV18 with TRBJ2-7; TRBD1 matches 7 bases. Germline assignment: CDR1 KGHSH and CDR2 LQKENI. The CDR3 extends over 16 amino acids. The J segment lost 0 bases and the V segment lost 3 bases, leaving 8 bases of the junction unmatched. The CDR3 spells CASSPRDRSYSYEQYF. The CDR3 DNA sequence: TGTGCCAGCTCACCCCGGGACAGATCATACTCCTACGAGCAGTACTTC. Complete variable domain (other parts from reference TRBV18 and TRBJ2-7): NAGVMQNPRHLVRRRGQEARLRCSPMKGHSHVYWYRQLPEEGLKFMVYLQKENIIDESGMPKERFSAEFPKEGPSILRIQQVVRGDSAAYFCASSPRDRSYSYEQYFGPGTRLTVT.

The chain employs TRBV7-2 and TRBJ1-1, with a possible D match to TRBD1 (5 bases). Trimming took 4 bases from V and 4 from J, leaving 16 bases between them. The CDR3 has 15 amino acids. Germline V CDR1 and CDR2: SGHTA, FQGNSA. The CDR3 reads CASSSMAGGVTEAFF. CDR3 nucleotide sequence: TGTGCCAGCAGCTCGATGGCGGGAGGGGTCACTGAAGCTTTCTTT.

The sample holds a few counts of this clonotype. The chain couples TRBV5-1 to TRBJ1-2; TRBD1 matches 9 bases. The CDR3 is made up of 16 amino acids. Germline V CDR1 and CDR2: SGHRS, YFSETQ. V lost 0 bases, J lost 8 bases, and 11 bases stayed unmatched. The CDR3: CASSLAKGTGSRGYTF. CDR3 nucleotide sequence: TGCGCCAGCAGCTTGGCCAAGGGGACAGGGTCTCGCGGCTACACCTTC.

This clonotype has more than one count but fewer than ten. This chain uses TRBV5-6 with TRBJ1-1; D is unresolved. V dropped 7 bases and J dropped 5 bases, with 15 bases sitting between them. Germline V lookup: CDR1 SGHDT, CDR2 YYEEEE. The CDR3 has 13 amino acids. CDR3 loop: CASWSAWGTEAFF. As DNA, the CDR3 is TGTGCCAGCTGGTCAGCCTGGGGAACTGAAGCTTTCTTT.

This clonotype has a count of ten or more. The V call is TRBV24-1, the J call TRBJ1-3; no definite D call. Germline CDR1 reads KGHDR; CDR2 reads SFDVKD. V was pared by 0 bases and J by 0 bases, with 2 bases between. The CDR3 consists of 14 residues. CDR3 region: CATSDLRSGNTIYF. The DNA of the CDR3 is TGTGCCACCAGTGATTTGCGCTCTGGAAACACCATATATTTT.

The chain recombines TRBV11-3 with TRBJ1-2; D is unresolved. CDR1 and CDR2 (germline): SGHNT, YENEEA. The germline V and J ends were trimmed by 5 bases and 1 base, with 11 bases remaining between them. There are 14 residues in the CDR3. The CDR3: CASSGQTCNYGYTF. CDR3 coding DNA: TGTGCCAGCAGCGGGCAGACGTGTAACTATGGCTACACCTTC.

This clonotype has at least ten counts. Germline and junction disagree at one end, which may indicate a read error. The chain is built from TRBV7-9 and TRBJ2-2, with D possibly being TRBD1 (6 bases). This CDR3 spans 14 amino acids. CDR1 is SEHNR and CDR2 is FQNEAQ in the germline V gene (reference sequence). The CDR3: CASSSGQNTGELFF. The DNA for the CDR3 is TGCGCCAGCAGCTCGGGACAGAACACCGGGGAGCTGTTTTTT.

The rearrangement joins TRBV10-3 to TRBJ2-1; D might be TRBD1 (7 bases). The CDR3 has 13 residues. Trimming stripped 10 bases from V and 7 bases from J, with 17 bases between. Germline loops: CDR1 ENHRY, CDR2 SYGVKD. The chain's CDR3 is CASAGQQENEQFF. CDR3 coding DNA: TGTGCCAGTGCGGGACAGCAGGAGAATGAGCAGTTCTTC.

This clonotype was seen only a few times. The chain has TRBV20-1 and TRBJ1-2, with TRBD1 matching 11 bases. The junction had 10 bases not matched to a gene; V was cut back by 5 bases and J by 8 bases. The CDR3 consists of 14 residues. Per the germline V gene, CDR1 is DFQATT and CDR2 is SNEGSKA (reference sequence). This chain's CDR3 is CSAHPAGQGVGYTF. The CDR3 bases are TGCAGTGCTCACCCCGCGGGACAGGGGGTCGGCTACACCTTC.

CDR3 in amino acids: CASSLDMGRSEQYF. CDR3 sequence (DNA): TGCGCCAGCTCCCTAGATATGGGTCGGTCCGAGCAGTACTTC. The chain joins TRBV4-3 to TRBJ2-7; D gene uncertain. V shed 8 bases and J shed 6 bases, with 20 bases lying between them. The CDR3 length is 14 residues. The V gene's germline CDR1 is LGHNA and CDR2 YSLEER.

The rearrangement links TRBV7-2 to TRBJ1-1; D is undetermined. The CDR3 runs to 15 residues. In germline, CDR1 is SGHTA, CDR2 FQGNSA. The V end lost 1 base, the J end lost 5 bases, and 14 bases lay between the germline ends. CDR3 region: CASSLGSGVRTEAFF. CDR3 sequence (DNA): TGTGCCAGCAGCTTAGGATCCGGGGTGCGTACTGAAGCTTTCTTT.